This entry features one TCR beta chain sequence. The antigen remains undetermined. Germline V gene sequence: CDR1 SNHLY, CDR2 FYNNEI. Trimming took off 4 bases at V and 6 bases at J, with 9 bases between the two ends. The length of the CDR3 is 12 residues. Libraries were prepared by immunoSEQ multiplex PCR; TCRdb keeps only in-frame clonotypes and omits some of them. The table has 180,000 or so clones, roughly 92% seen once; the top ten hold over 1.5%. These data belong to a study of T cell responses to AZD1222 COVID-19 vaccine. General study results and limits: Vaccination with two AZD1222 doses was followed by a rise in Spike-specific TCR breadth and depth. After the peak T cell response, and only then, were repertoires sampled. Spike-spanning, vaccine-associated CD4 TCRs were dominant at 160-218 and 743-854.

The clonotype comes from an adult who received the AZD1222 COVID-19 vaccine. Specimen: peripheral blood, collected 28 days after the second AZD1222 dose. V is TRBV2 and J is TRBJ1-1; D call uncertain. Here the CDR3 DNA reads TGTGCCAGCAGTGTAAAGGTGGCTGAAGCTTTCTTT. Residues: CASSVKVAEAFF. The variable domain in full, with the rest retrieved from reference TRBV2 and TRBJ1-1, is EPEVTQTPSHQVTQMGQEVILRCVPISNHLYFYWYRQILGQKVEFLVSFYNNEISEKSEIFDDQFSVERPDGSNFTLKIRSTKLEDSAMYFCASSVKVAEAFFGQGTRLTVV.